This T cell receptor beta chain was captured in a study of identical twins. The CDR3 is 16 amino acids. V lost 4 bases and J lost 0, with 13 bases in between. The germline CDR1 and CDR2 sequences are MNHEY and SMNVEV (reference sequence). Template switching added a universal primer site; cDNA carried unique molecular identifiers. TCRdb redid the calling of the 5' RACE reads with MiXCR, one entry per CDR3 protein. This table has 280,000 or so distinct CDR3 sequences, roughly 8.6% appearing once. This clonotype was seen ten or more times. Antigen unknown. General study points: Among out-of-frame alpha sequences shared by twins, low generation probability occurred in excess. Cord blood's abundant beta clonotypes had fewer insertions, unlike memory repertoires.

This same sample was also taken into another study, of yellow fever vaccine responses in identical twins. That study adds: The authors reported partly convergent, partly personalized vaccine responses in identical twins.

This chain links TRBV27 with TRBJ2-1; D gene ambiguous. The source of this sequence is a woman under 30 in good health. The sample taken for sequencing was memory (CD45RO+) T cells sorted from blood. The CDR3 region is CASSYREKSSYNEQFF. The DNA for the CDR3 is TGTGCCAGCAGTTACCGAGAGAAGAGCTCCTACAATGAGCAGTTCTTC.